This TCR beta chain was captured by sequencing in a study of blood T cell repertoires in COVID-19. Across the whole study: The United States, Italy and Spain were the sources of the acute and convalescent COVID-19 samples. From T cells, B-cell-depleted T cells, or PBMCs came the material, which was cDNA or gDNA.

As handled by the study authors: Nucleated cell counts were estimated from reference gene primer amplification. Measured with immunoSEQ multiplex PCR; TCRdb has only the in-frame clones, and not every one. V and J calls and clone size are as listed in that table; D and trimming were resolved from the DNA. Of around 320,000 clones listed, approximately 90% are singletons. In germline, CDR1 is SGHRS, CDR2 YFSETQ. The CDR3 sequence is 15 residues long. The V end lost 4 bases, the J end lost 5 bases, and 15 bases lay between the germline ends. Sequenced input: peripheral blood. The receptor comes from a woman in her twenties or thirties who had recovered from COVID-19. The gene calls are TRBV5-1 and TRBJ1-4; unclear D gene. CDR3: CASSEQGRENEKLFF. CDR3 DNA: TGCGCCAGCAGCGAGCAAGGGCGGGAGAATGAAAAACTGTTTTTT.